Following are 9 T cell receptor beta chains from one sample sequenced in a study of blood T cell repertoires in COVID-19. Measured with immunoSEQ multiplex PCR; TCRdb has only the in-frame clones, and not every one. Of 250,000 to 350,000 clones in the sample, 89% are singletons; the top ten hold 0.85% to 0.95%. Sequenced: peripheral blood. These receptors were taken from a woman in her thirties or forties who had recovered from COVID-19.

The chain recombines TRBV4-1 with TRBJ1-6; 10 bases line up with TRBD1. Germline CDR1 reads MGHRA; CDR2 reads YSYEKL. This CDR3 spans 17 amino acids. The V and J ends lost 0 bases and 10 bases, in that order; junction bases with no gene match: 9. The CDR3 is CASSQEGTGVGGSPLHF. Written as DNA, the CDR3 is TGCGCCAGCAGCCAAGAAGGGACAGGGGTCGGTGGCTCACCCCTCCACTTT.

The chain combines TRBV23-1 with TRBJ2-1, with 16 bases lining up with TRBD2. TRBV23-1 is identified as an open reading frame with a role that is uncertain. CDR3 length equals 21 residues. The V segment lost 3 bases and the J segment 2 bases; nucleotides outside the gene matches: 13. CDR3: CASSHMSGTSGRAFTYNEQFF. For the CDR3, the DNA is TGCGCCAGCAGTCATATGTCCGGGACTAGCGGGAGGGCCTTCACCTACAATGAGCAGTTCTTC.

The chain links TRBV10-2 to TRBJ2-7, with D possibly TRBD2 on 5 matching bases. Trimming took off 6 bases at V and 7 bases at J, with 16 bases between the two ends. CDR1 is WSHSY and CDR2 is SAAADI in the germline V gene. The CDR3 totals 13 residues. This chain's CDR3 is CASSSTGNREQYF. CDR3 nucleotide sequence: TGCGCCAGCAGCTCAACCGGGAACCGGGAGCAGTACTTC.

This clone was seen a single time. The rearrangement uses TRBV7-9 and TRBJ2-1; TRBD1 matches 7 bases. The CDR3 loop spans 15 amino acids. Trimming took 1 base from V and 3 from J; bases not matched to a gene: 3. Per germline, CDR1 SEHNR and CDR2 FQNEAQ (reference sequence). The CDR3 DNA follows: TGTGCCAGCAGCTTAGAAGGGACAGTCTACAATGAGCAGTTCTTC. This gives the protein CASSLEGTVYNEQFF.

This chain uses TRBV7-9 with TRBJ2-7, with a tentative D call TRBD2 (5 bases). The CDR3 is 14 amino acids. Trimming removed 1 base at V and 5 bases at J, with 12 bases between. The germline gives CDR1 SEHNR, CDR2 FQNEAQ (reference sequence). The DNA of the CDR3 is TGTGCCAGCAGCTTAGAAGGCGGGTGGAACGAGCAGTACTTC. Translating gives CASSLEGGWNEQYF.

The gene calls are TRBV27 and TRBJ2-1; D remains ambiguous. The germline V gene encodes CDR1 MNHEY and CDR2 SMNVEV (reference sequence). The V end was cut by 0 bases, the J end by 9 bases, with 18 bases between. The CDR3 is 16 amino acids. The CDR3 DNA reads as TGTGCCAGCAGTTTATCGCTGGGCGAGATTACAATTGAGCAGTTCTTC. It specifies CASSLSLGEITIEQFF.

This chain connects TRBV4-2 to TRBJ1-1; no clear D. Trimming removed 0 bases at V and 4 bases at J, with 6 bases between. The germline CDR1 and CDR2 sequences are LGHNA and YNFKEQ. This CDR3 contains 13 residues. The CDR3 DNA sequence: TGTGCCAGCAGCCAAGAGGGAGGCACTGAAGCTTTCTTT. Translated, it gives CASSQEGGTEAFF.

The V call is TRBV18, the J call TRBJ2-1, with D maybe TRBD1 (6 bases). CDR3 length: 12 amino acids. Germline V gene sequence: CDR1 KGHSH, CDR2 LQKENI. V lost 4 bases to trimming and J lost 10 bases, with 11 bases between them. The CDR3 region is CASSLDRGEQFF. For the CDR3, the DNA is TGTGCCAGCTCACTGGACAGAGGCGAGCAGTTCTTC. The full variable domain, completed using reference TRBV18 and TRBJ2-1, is NAGVMQNPRHLVRRRGQEARLRCSPMKGHSHVYWYRQLPEEGLKFMVYLQKENIIDESGMPKERFSAEFPKEGPSILRIQQVVRGDSAAYFCASSLDRGEQFFGPGTRLTVL.

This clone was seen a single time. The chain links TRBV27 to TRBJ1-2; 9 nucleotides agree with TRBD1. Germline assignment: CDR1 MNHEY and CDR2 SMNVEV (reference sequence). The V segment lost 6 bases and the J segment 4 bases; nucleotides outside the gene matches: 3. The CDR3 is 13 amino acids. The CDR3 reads CASSPDRGYGYTF. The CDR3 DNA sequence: TGTGCCAGCAGCCCGGACAGGGGCTATGGCTACACCTTC.